One sample yielded the 26 T cell receptor beta chains listed below, sequenced in a study of control samples from healthy donors and cancer patients. Produced via immunoSEQ multiplex PCR; TCRdb's table is partial and in-frame only. Of about 120,000 clones in the sample, 85% to 90% were seen once. Sequencing was done on a sample of blood. Receptors were obtained from a man aged 25 to 40 in good health.

This clone occurred a few times. The chain uses TRBV4-2 and TRBJ2-3, with TRBD2 matching 12 bases. This CDR3 region has 18 residues. CDR1 and CDR2 from the germline V gene are LGHNA and YNFKEQ. J was trimmed by 3 bases and V by 0 bases; bases with no gene match: 7. The CDR3 DNA is TGTGCCAGCAGCCAAGAGGCTAGCGGGGGGGGATTAACAGATACGCAGTATTTT. This codes for CASSQEASGGGLTDTQYF.

The V and J genes are TRBV18 and TRBJ2-3; tentative D call: TRBD2 (6 bases). CDR1 KGHSH and CDR2 LQKENI come from the germline V gene. The length of the CDR3 is 15 residues. Trimming took off 3 bases at V and 0 bases at J, with 10 bases between the two ends. The CDR3: CASSPRDRSTDTQYF. Written as DNA, the CDR3 is TGTGCCAGCTCACCGCGGGACCGTAGCACAGATACGCAGTATTTT.

The rearrangement links TRBV20-1 to TRBJ1-3; the D is unclear. The germline V gene encodes CDR1 DFQATT and CDR2 SNEGSKA (reference sequence). This CDR3 region has 12 residues. Trimming removed 3 bases at V and 3 bases at J, with 6 bases between. The CDR3 nucleotides read TGCAGTGCTAGTCTCCTTGGAAACACCATATATTTT. It yields the protein CSASLLGNTIYF.

This sequence joins TRBV4-1 and TRBJ1-1; 9 bases are a match to TRBD1. V trimming: 6 bases; J trimming: 5 bases; junction bases outside the gene matches: 13. CDR1 is MGHRA, CDR2 YSYEKL, per germline. CDR3 size: 16 residues. The CDR3 region has the DNA TGCGCCAGCAGAGATACCGGGACAGGGCAGGCAACTGAAGCTTTCTTT. Protein: CASRDTGTGQATEAFF.

The rearrangement links TRBV5-5 to TRBJ2-7; the D is unclear. Per germline, CDR1 SGHKS and CDR2 YYEKEE (reference sequence). V lost 5 bases and J 0 bases, leaving 12 bases between the germline ends. The length of the CDR3 is 14 residues. CDR3 sequence reads: CASSYRLSSYEQYV. The CDR3 nucleotides read TGTGCCAGCAGTTACCGACTGAGCTCCTACGAGCAGTACGTC.

The genes are TRBV7-2 and TRBJ1-5; weak D call: TRBD1 (6 bases). The CDR3 length is 16 residues. Germline lookup yields CDR1 SGHTA and CDR2 FQGNSA. Between the trimmed V and J ends, which lost 6 bases and 4 bases, there was a span of 19 bases. CDR3 in amino acids: CASRSNAGAGNQPQHF. Here the CDR3 DNA reads TGTGCCAGCAGGAGTAATGCGGGGGCGGGAAATCAGCCCCAGCATTTT.

The V call is TRBV6-5, the J call TRBJ1-1, with a possible D match to TRBD1 (5 bases). CDR3 size: 13 residues. Looked up from germline, CDR1 is MNHEY and CDR2 is SVGAGI. Between the trimmed V and J ends, which lost 8 bases and 0 bases, there was a span of 10 bases. CDR3 DNA sequence: TGTGCCAGCGGGAGACAGATGAACACTGAAGCTTTCTTT. Protein product: CASGRQMNTEAFF.

The chain's CDR3 is CASSLTAAVGEAFF. The CDR3 region has the DNA TGTGCCAGCAGCTTAACAGCAGCAGTAGGTGAAGCTTTCTTT. V usage is TRBV7-9 and J usage is TRBJ1-1; no clear D. With 2 bases removed from V and 7 bases from J, the gap between germline ends came to 14 bases. The CDR3 runs 14 residues. Germline lookup yields CDR1 SEHNR and CDR2 FQNEAQ (reference sequence). Using reference TRBV7-9 and TRBJ1-1 for the parts outside the CDR3, the full variable domain is DTGVSQNPRHKITKRGQNVTFRCDPISEHNRLYWYRQTLGQGPEFLTYFQNEAQLEKSRLLSDRFSAERPKGSFSTLEIQRTEQGDSAMYLCASSLTAAVGEAFFGQGTRLTVV.

This chain joins TRBV14 and TRBJ1-3; 7 positions match TRBD1. Trimming cost V 4 bases and J 3 bases; bases outside gene matches: 6. Per germline, CDR1 SGHDN and CDR2 FVKESK. The CDR3 is 15 amino acids. DNA of the CDR3: TGTGCCAGCAGCCTGGGACAGTCCCATGGAAACACCATATATTTT. It codes for CASSLGQSHGNTIYF.

This clone was counted only a few times. The chain joins TRBV5-1 to TRBJ2-1; tentatively, D is TRBD1 (6 bases). With 0 bases removed from V and 2 bases from J, the gap between germline ends came to 9 bases. The CDR3 extends over 15 amino acids. Germline V lookup: CDR1 SGHRS, CDR2 YFSETQ. The CDR3 DNA follows: TGCGCCAGCAGCTTGGTACAGGGTCCCTACAATGAGCAGTTCTTC. Translated, it gives CASSLVQGPYNEQFF.

This sequence joins TRBV24-1 and TRBJ2-3, with D possibly being TRBD1 or TRBD2 (6 bases each). Between the trimmed V and J ends, which lost 5 bases and 2 bases, there was a span of 19 bases. Germline V gene sequence: CDR1 KGHDR, CDR2 SFDVKD. CDR3 length equals 17 residues. This CDR3 is CATSALGGGTYTDTQYF. CDR3 in DNA: TGTGCCACCAGTGCCTTAGGAGGGGGGACTTACACAGATACGCAGTATTTT.

This clone is a singleton in its sample. The rearrangement links TRBV7-3 to TRBJ1-1; the D is unclear. Germline V gene sequence: CDR1 SGHTA, CDR2 FQGTGA. The V end lost 5 bases, the J end lost 5 bases, and 15 bases lay between the germline ends. The CDR3 has 14 amino acids. CDR3 sequence reads: CASSLAPGHTEAFF. CDR3 DNA: TGTGCCAGCAGCCTCGCCCCGGGTCATACTGAAGCTTTCTTT.

This rearrangement joins TRBV30 to TRBJ1-1; no definite D call. Germline assignment: CDR1 GTSNPN and CDR2 SVGIG (reference sequence). The CDR3 extends over 14 amino acids. Trimming cost V 0 bases and J 1 base, with 9 bases left between them. The CDR3 DNA follows: TGTGCCTGGAGTGTCAGTGTGTCGAACACTGAAGCTTTCTTT. It yields the protein CAWSVSVSNTEAFF.

This clone was picked up a small number of times. The V gene is TRBV5-5, the J gene TRBJ2-7; D unclear. The length of the CDR3 is 14 residues. Per the germline V gene, CDR1 is SGHKS and CDR2 is YYEKEE (reference sequence). The V gene lost 0 bases and the J gene lost 7 bases, with 14 bases spanning the gap. The CDR3 reads CASSLAASLGEQYF. CDR3 DNA: TGTGCCAGCAGCTTGGCCGCTTCCCTGGGGGAGCAGTACTTC.

The chain combines TRBV24-1 with TRBJ2-6; 7 positions agree with TRBD1. Losses at the gene ends were 5 bases for V and 0 bases for J; bases not matched to a gene: 12. The length of the CDR3 is 19 residues. Germline V lookup: CDR1 KGHDR, CDR2 SFDVKD. The CDR3 nucleotides read TGTGCCACCAGTGGGAACGGACAGGTACTCGACTCTGGGGCCAACGTCCTGACTTTC. It is translated as CATSGNGQVLDSGANVLTF.

This clone was observed once. The chain combines TRBV5-6 with TRBJ2-7; tentative D call: TRBD2 (6 bases). The CDR3 runs to 13 residues. Germline V gene lookup returns CDR1 SGHDT and CDR2 YYEEEE. Trimming took 2 bases from V and 7 from J, leaving 13 bases between them. CDR3 residues: CASSFLEGREQYF. In DNA, the CDR3 is TGTGCCAGCAGCTTCCTGGAGGGCAGAGAGCAGTACTTC.

V and J are TRBV11-2 and TRBJ2-3; 9 nucleotides align to TRBD1. Trimming removed 5 bases from V and 5 bases from J; junction bases left unmatched: 14. The CDR3 runs 17 residues. The V gene's germline CDR1 is SGHAT and CDR2 FQNNGV. CDR3 DNA sequence: TGTGCCAGCAGCCTTCTGTGGGGACAGGGAAGGGGAGATACGCAGTATTTT. Protein product: CASSLLWGQGRGDTQYF.

The chain is built from TRBV2 and TRBJ2-4, with TRBD1 matching over 10 bases. The V and J ends lost 7 bases and 6 bases, in that order; junction bases with no gene match: 6. CDR1 and CDR2 (germline): SNHLY, FYNNEI. The CDR3 runs 14 residues. The CDR3 is CASIEDRGINIQYF. The DNA of the CDR3 is TGTGCCAGCATAGAGGACAGGGGGATAAACATTCAGTACTTC.

For the CDR3, the DNA is TGTGCCAGCAGTGGACAGGGGGTTGGGGGCTACACCTTC. It is translated as CASSGQGVGGYTF. The V call is TRBV2, the J call TRBJ1-2; 9 nucleotides match TRBD1. This CDR3 has 13 amino acids. In germline, CDR1 is SNHLY, CDR2 FYNNEI. Germline trimming cut 4 bases from V and 8 bases from J; bases unmatched to any gene: 5.

This chain connects TRBV5-5 to TRBJ2-5; 8 bases fit TRBD2. CDR1 and CDR2 from the germline V gene are SGHKS and YYEKEE (reference sequence). CDR3 length equals 16 residues. Trimming took 4 bases from V and 7 from J; bases not matched to a gene: 15. This chain's CDR3 is CASSPAGGEGRGTQYF. The CDR3 coding sequence is TGTGCCAGCAGCCCGGCGGGGGGCGAAGGGCGTGGGACCCAGTACTTC.

The rearrangement joins TRBV14 to TRBJ2-6; possible D gene TRBD1, 5 bases. Trimming removed 3 bases at V and 12 bases at J, with 12 bases between. The CDR3 covers 13 residues. CDR1 is SGHDN, CDR2 FVKESK, per germline. CDR3 sequence reads: CASSQRQPRVLTF. In nucleotides, the CDR3 is TGTGCCAGCAGCCAGAGACAGCCCCGCGTCCTGACTTTC.

The J gene is TRBJ1-1, the V gene TRBV7-3; tentatively, D is TRBD1 (5 bases). Germline V CDR1 and CDR2: SGHTA, FQGTGA. The V and J ends lost 5 bases and 2 bases respectively, with 12 bases between them. CDR3 length: 14 residues. The CDR3 loop is CASSKGRENTEAFF. The CDR3 region has the DNA TGTGCCAGCAGCAAGGGACGGGAAAACACTGAAGCTTTCTTT.

Details on this clone: Distinct nucleotide sequences in the sample also encode this CDR3. This chain links TRBV30 with TRBJ1-2; D remains unclear. The CDR3 contains 11 residues. Trimming pared 0 bases from V and 1 base from J, leaving 0 bases between. Germline CDR1 reads GTSNPN; CDR2 reads SVGIG (reference sequence). The DNA for the CDR3 is TGTGCCTGGAGTGTTAACTATGGCTACACCTTC. Residues: CAWSVNYGYTF. Full variable domain (rest looked up from reference TRBV30 and TRBJ1-2): SQTIHQWPATLVQPVGSPLSLECTVEGTSNPNLYWYRQAAGRGLQLLFYSVGIGQISSEVPQNLSASRPQDRQFILSSKKLLLSDSGFYLCAWSVNYGYTFGSGTRLTVV.

The chain combines TRBV9 with TRBJ1-1, with D possibly matching TRBD1 (5 bases). Germline V gene data show CDR1 as SGDLS and CDR2 as YYNGEE. Trimming left V 4 bases short and J 6 bases short, with 19 bases between. The CDR3 has 15 amino acids. The CDR3 protein is CASSPSTGRLSEAFF. In DNA, the CDR3 is TGTGCCAGCAGCCCTTCGACGGGGCGGCTGTCTGAAGCTTTCTTT. Drawing the rest from reference TRBV9 and TRBJ1-1, the complete variable domain is DSGVTQTPKHLITATGQRVTLRCSPRSGDLSVYWYQQSLDQGLQFLIQYYNGEERAKGNILERFSAQQFPDLHSELNLSSLELGDSALYFCASSPSTGRLSEAFFGQGTRLTVV.

This chain uses TRBV9 with TRBJ2-3; D gene uncertain. Trimming removed 4 bases from V and 0 bases from J, with 6 bases in between. This CDR3 is built from 13 residues. Germline V CDR1 and CDR2: SGDLS, YYNGEE. In DNA, the CDR3 is TGTGCCAGCAGCCTACTTAGCACAGATACGCAGTATTTT. It codes for CASSLLSTDTQYF.

This chain uses TRBV3-1 (or the pseudogene TRBV3-2) with TRBJ1-1; perhaps TRBD1 as D (5 bases). V was cut by 2 bases and J by 4 bases, with 8 bases left in between. CDR3 length equals 13 residues. Germline loops: CDR1 LGHDT, CDR2 YNNKEL (reference sequence). The CDR3 DNA follows: TGTGCCAGCAGCCAACAGGGAGGCACTGAAGCTTTCTTT. This gives the protein CASSQQGGTEAFF.